This TCR beta chain was captured in a study of CD8 T cells in ankylosing spondylitis. Each CDR3 protein gets one entry after TCRdb re-called the 5' RACE reads with MiXCR. The data contain 150,000 to 200,000 distinct CDR3 sequences, roughly 30% of them singletons. Germline loops: CDR1 SGHRS, CDR2 YFSETQ. After removal of 4 bases from V and 1 base from J, the junction contained 3 bases not matched to a gene. This CDR3 has 14 residues. The table lists this clonotype with a few counts. Source material: synovial fluid, either unsorted or a sorted T cell fraction (not recorded which). This chain connects TRBV5-1 to TRBJ1-1; 8 bases line up with TRBD1. This TCR was recovered from a male donor with ankylosing spondylitis. CDR3 sequence reads: CASSVGQANTEAFF. CDR3 sequence (DNA): TGCGCCAGCAGCGTGGGACAGGCGAACACTGAAGCTTTCTTT. The full variable domain, its missing parts supplied by reference TRBV5-1 and TRBJ1-1, is KAGVTQTPRYLIKTRGQQVTLSCSPISGHRSVSWYQQTPGQGLQFLFEYFSETQRNKGNFPGRFSGRQFSNSRSEMNVSTLELGDSALYLCASSVGQANTEAFFGQGTRLTVV.